The 27 T cell receptor beta chains in this list originate from one sample, sequenced in a study of cytomegalovirus exposure and HLA in healthy donors. It was with 60 Vbeta and 13 Jbeta primers that the PCR ran. Produced via immunoSEQ multiplex PCR; TCRdb's table is partial and in-frame only. The sample lists 130,000 to 150,000 clones, approximately 83% seen once, with approximately 1.6% in the top ten. Material for sequencing was PBMCs. The source of these receptors is a woman between 40 and 55 years old in good health and CMV-seronegative.

The chain employs TRBV27 and TRBJ1-2, with 7 bases matching TRBD1. Germline assignment: CDR1 MNHEY and CDR2 SMNVEV (reference sequence). This CDR3 contains 18 residues. Unmatched junction bases numbered 20, after V lost 6 bases and J lost 4 bases. This chain's CDR3 is CASSPIYPLRGQGYGYTF. CDR3 nucleotide sequence: TGTGCCAGCAGCCCCATATACCCTCTAAGGGGGCAAGGCTATGGCTACACCTTC.

The chain employs TRBV7-9 and TRBJ1-6; 10 bases align to TRBD1. J lost 5 bases, V lost 2 bases, and 6 bases had no gene match. Germline V lookup: CDR1 SEHNR, CDR2 FQNEAQ (reference sequence). This CDR3 comprises 17 residues. The CDR3 loop reads CASSLRLGTGDNSPLHF. The CDR3 coding sequence is TGTGCCAGCAGCTTAAGACTCGGGACAGGGGATAATTCACCCCTCCACTTT. Using reference TRBV7-9 and TRBJ1-6 for the parts outside the CDR3, the full variable domain is DTGVSQNPRHKITKRGQNVTFRCDPISEHNRLYWYRQTLGQGPEFLTYFQNEAQLEKSRLLSDRFSAERPKGSFSTLEIQRTEQGDSAMYLCASSLRLGTGDNSPLHFGNGTRLTVT.

This chain links TRBV15 with TRBJ1-2, with D unresolved. The CDR3 extends over 15 amino acids. The germline V gene has CDR1 LNHNV and CDR2 YYDKDF (reference sequence). Trimming took 0 bases from V and 4 from J, leaving 12 bases between them. The CDR3 region has the DNA TGTGCCACCAGCAGAGATCGGGTGGTCGGCTATGGCTACACCTTC. Protein sequence: CATSRDRVVGYGYTF.

The chain combines TRBV10-3 with TRBJ2-7, with D tentatively TRBD1 (6 bases). Trimming left V 6 bases short and J 5 bases short, with 26 bases between. Germline V lookup: CDR1 ENHRY, CDR2 SYGVKD. There are 17 residues in the CDR3. CDR3 in amino acids: CAIRKNRAQRGIDEQYF. The CDR3 DNA reads as TGTGCCATCAGGAAAAACAGGGCCCAACGGGGAATTGACGAGCAGTACTTC.

The J gene is TRBJ2-7, the V gene TRBV5-1, with 12 bases aligning to TRBD1. CDR1 and CDR2 (germline): SGHRS, YFSETQ. The CDR3 extends over 15 amino acids. V lost 4 bases, J lost 6 bases, and 8 bases stayed unmatched. CDR3 sequence: CASSTAGTGGGEQYF. The CDR3 coding sequence is TGCGCCAGCAGCACGGCCGGGACAGGGGGCGGCGAGCAGTACTTC.

This rearrangement joins TRBV25-1 to TRBJ1-5; unclear D gene. V was trimmed by 4 bases and J by 4 bases, leaving 8 bases between them. The CDR3 is 13 residues long. Germline CDR1 is MGHDK and CDR2 is SYGVNS. The CDR3 nucleotides read TGTGCCAGCAGTGTCTACAGTAATCAGCCCCAGCATTTT. Amino acids: CASSVYSNQPQHF.

This clone was counted once. The rearrangement links TRBV11-2 to TRBJ1-2, with TRBD1 as a possible D gene (5 bases). V was shortened by 5 bases and J by 7 bases, with 17 bases between the two germline ends. Germline CDR1 reads SGHAT; CDR2 reads FQNNGV. The length of the CDR3 is 14 residues. The CDR3 here is CASSTMGGEGGYTF. The CDR3 DNA reads as TGTGCCAGCAGCACGATGGGAGGGGAGGGTGGCTACACCTTC.

This CDR3 reads CASAHSSGNTDTQYF. The CDR3, as DNA: TGTGCCAGCGCACACTCTAGCGGAAACACAGATACGCAGTATTTT. The rearrangement uses TRBV6-1 and TRBJ2-3; 7 bases line up with TRBD2. CDR1 MNHNS and CDR2 SASEGT come from the germline V gene. The CDR3 has 15 residues. The V gene end was trimmed by 8 bases and the J gene end by 2 bases; junction bases not matched to a gene: 10.

V usage is TRBV19 and J usage is TRBJ2-7; 8 positions agree with TRBD1. Germline-derived CDR1 and CDR2 are LNHDA and SQIVND (reference sequence). The CDR3 totals 15 residues. V dropped 4 bases and J dropped 3; count of bases not matched to a gene: 8. The CDR3 sequence is CASSTRTGRGYEQYF. The CDR3 DNA sequence: TGTGCCAGTAGTACAAGGACAGGGAGAGGCTACGAGCAGTACTTC.

V is TRBV2 and J is TRBJ1-1, with D perhaps TRBD1 (5 bases). V was shortened by 6 bases and J by 1 base, with 18 bases between the two germline ends. The CDR3 runs 16 residues. The germline V gene encodes CDR1 SNHLY and CDR2 FYNNEI. The CDR3 reads CASRLAPGPGNTEAFF. CDR3 DNA sequence: TGTGCCAGCAGGCTCGCGCCAGGGCCAGGGAACACTGAAGCTTTCTTT. The full variable domain, rest sourced from reference TRBV2 and TRBJ1-1, is EPEVTQTPSHQVTQMGQEVILRCVPISNHLYFYWYRQILGQKVEFLVSFYNNEISEKSEIFDDQFSVERPDGSNFTLKIRSTKLEDSAMYFCASRLAPGPGNTEAFFGQGTRLTVV.

V is TRBV2 and J is TRBJ2-1; TRBD2 matches at 7 bases. The germline gives CDR1 SNHLY, CDR2 FYNNEI. Trimming removed 8 bases from V and 4 bases from J; junction bases left unmatched: 8. CDR3 length: 14 residues. The CDR3 DNA sequence: TGTGCCAGCTCGGCGGGGGTCCTATACAATGAGCAGTTCTTC. As protein: CASSAGVLYNEQFF.

This chain joins TRBV2 and TRBJ1-4; 7 bases align to TRBD1. CDR3 length: 16 amino acids. V gave up 2 bases and J gave up 5 bases; unmatched junction bases: 8. The germline V gene encodes CDR1 SNHLY and CDR2 FYNNEI. CDR3 in DNA: TGTGCCAGCAGTGAATACCCCCCAGGGGGAAATGAAAAACTGTTTTTT. It codes for CASSEYPPGGNEKLFF.

This clone was seen just once. The rearrangement uses TRBV4-1 and TRBJ1-5; tentative D call: TRBD1 (5 bases). V was pared by 6 bases and J by 0 bases, with 12 bases between. The CDR3 sequence is 15 residues long. Germline V gives CDR1 MGHRA, CDR2 YSYEKL. CDR3 sequence: CASRRLGGSNQPQHF. The CDR3 DNA is TGCGCCAGCAGACGGCTCGGGGGTAGCAATCAGCCCCAGCATTTT.

The J gene is TRBJ1-2, the V gene TRBV7-9; the match to TRBD1 covers 7 bases. Trimming removed 5 bases from V and 0 bases from J; junction bases left unmatched: 6. The CDR3 has 15 residues. The germline V gene has CDR1 SEHNR and CDR2 FQNEAQ (reference sequence). This CDR3 reads CASSPGQGANYGYTF. The CDR3 coding sequence is TGTGCCAGCAGCCCCGGGCAGGGGGCTAACTATGGCTACACCTTC.

The chain carries TRBV19 and TRBJ1-1; D unclear. The CDR3 has 10 residues. Germline loops: CDR1 LNHDA, CDR2 SQIVND (reference sequence). The V and J ends lost 5 bases and 11 bases respectively, with 9 bases between them. CDR3 loop: CASSSVWAFF. CDR3 nucleotide sequence: TGTGCCAGTAGTTCGGTGTGGGCTTTCTTT.

The chain employs TRBV28 and TRBJ1-1; D possibly corresponds to TRBD1 (5 bases). V shed 1 base and J shed 4 bases, with 16 bases lying between them. This CDR3 has 16 amino acids. Germline V gives CDR1 MDHEN, CDR2 SYDVKM. In nucleotides, the CDR3 is TGTGCCAGCAGTTTATTGCGTTCCCAGGGTGGCACTGAAGCTTTCTTT. This codes for CASSLLRSQGGTEAFF.

This rearrangement joins TRBV4-2 to TRBJ2-7, with no clear D. Looked up from germline, CDR1 is LGHNA and CDR2 is YNFKEQ. V gave up 6 bases and J gave up 3 bases, with 6 bases separating them. The CDR3 loop spans 11 amino acids. The CDR3 is CASRGLYEQYF. CDR3 coding DNA: TGTGCCAGCAGGGGCCTCTACGAGCAGTACTTC.

Comments on this clone: One junction end disagrees with the germline gene, perhaps due to a read error. This rearrangement joins TRBV5-1 to TRBJ1-4; 7 positions match TRBD1. The CDR3 runs to 16 residues. The germline CDR1 and CDR2 sequences are SGHRS and YFSETQ. CDR3 nucleotide sequence: TGTGCCAGCAACTTCTACCGAACAGGGGAGGAGGAAAAACTGTTTTTT. It is translated as CASNFYRTGEEEKLFF.

The gene calls are TRBV7-8 and TRBJ2-7, with D possibly matching TRBD1 (6 bases). V was pared by 4 bases and J by 3 bases, with 13 bases between. The CDR3 spans 14 residues. Looked up from germline, CDR1 is SGHVS and CDR2 is FQNEAQ. CDR3 amino acids: CASSSTDSLYEQYF. CDR3 sequence (DNA): TGTGCCAGCAGCTCTACGGACAGCCTCTACGAGCAGTACTTC.

This clone was found once. The gene calls are TRBV7-6 and TRBJ2-1, with 9 positions matching TRBD1. This CDR3 has 15 residues. Trimming cost V 5 bases and J 5 bases; bases outside gene matches: 7. CDR1 is SGHVS and CDR2 is FNYEAQ in the germline V gene. The CDR3 DNA is TGTGCCAGCAGCCAAGACAGGGGGTCGCACAATGAGCAGTTCTTC. Translation gives CASSQDRGSHNEQFF.

This rearrangement joins TRBV10-1 to TRBJ2-1; possibly TRBD2 for D (5 bases). This CDR3 spans 13 amino acids. V lost 2 bases and J 7 bases, leaving 9 bases between the germline ends. Germline CDR1 is WNHNN and CDR2 is SYGVQD (reference sequence). For the CDR3, the DNA is TGCGCCAGCAGTGAGGGACTGGCTAATGAGCAGTTCTTC. This translates into CASSEGLANEQFF.

This clone was counted only a few times. CDR3 loop: CASSLGRSNQPQHF. CDR3 nucleotides: TGTGCCAGCAGCTTAGGCCGGAGCAATCAGCCCCAGCATTTT. The chain joins TRBV7-6 to TRBJ1-5; D unresolved. This CDR3 region has 14 residues. CDR1 SGHVS and CDR2 FNYEAQ come from the germline V gene. Trimming pared 1 base from V and 1 base from J, leaving 5 bases between.

This clone came up a few times. The V gene is TRBV4-2, the J gene TRBJ1-2; 12 nucleotides line up with TRBD1. This CDR3 is 16 amino acids long. The germline V gene encodes CDR1 LGHNA and CDR2 YNFKEQ. The V gene end was trimmed by 1 base and the J gene end by 2 bases; junction bases not matched to a gene: 2. CDR3 nucleotides: TGTGCCAGCAGCCAAGCGGGACAGGGGGCGAACTATGGCTACACCTTC. It specifies CASSQAGQGANYGYTF.

The CDR3 DNA is TGTGCCAGCAGGGGACAGGGGACGTATGGCTACACCTTC. This encodes CASRGQGTYGYTF. The V and J genes are TRBV28 and TRBJ1-2; 10 bases agree with TRBD1. Germline trimming cut 6 bases from V and 5 bases from J; bases unmatched to any gene: 3. Germline assignment: CDR1 MDHEN and CDR2 SYDVKM. CDR3 length: 13 amino acids.

This chain uses TRBV7-9 with TRBJ2-2; TRBD2 agrees at 8 bases. Germline V CDR1 and CDR2: SEHNR, FQNEAQ (reference sequence). V lost 5 bases and J lost 5; bases outside the gene matches: 7. This CDR3 is 15 amino acids long. In nucleotides, the CDR3 is TGTGCCAGCAGCCCCCTAGCGGGTGAGACCGGGGAGCTGTTTTTT. Translation: CASSPLAGETGELFF.

The table lists this clone with a few counts. The CDR3: CASSPQRAEKLFF. The CDR3 DNA is TGTGCCAGCAGTCCGCAAAGAGCCGAAAAACTGTTTTTT. J is TRBJ1-4 and V is TRBV6-5, with unresolved D. The CDR3 loop spans 13 amino acids. Per germline, CDR1 MNHEY and CDR2 SVGAGI. V was trimmed by 5 bases and J by 8 bases, leaving 12 bases between them.

This chain connects TRBV6-5 to TRBJ2-7; TRBD2 might be the D (6 bases). V lost 5 bases and J lost 1, with 12 bases in between. CDR1 is MNHEY and CDR2 is SVGAGI in the germline V gene. This CDR3 contains 14 residues. The CDR3 coding sequence is TGTGCCAGCAGTCACGGGACTGCTTCCTACGAGCAGTACTTC. As protein: CASSHGTASYEQYF.